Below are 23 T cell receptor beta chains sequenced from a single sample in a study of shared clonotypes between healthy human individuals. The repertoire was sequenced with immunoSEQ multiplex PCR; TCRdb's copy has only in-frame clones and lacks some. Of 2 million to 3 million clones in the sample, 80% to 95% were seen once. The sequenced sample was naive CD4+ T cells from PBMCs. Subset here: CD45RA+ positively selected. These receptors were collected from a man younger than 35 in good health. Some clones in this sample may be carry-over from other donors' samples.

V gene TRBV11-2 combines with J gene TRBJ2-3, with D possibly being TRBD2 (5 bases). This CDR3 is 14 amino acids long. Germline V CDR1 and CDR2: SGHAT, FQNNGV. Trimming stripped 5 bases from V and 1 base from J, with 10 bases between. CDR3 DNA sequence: TGTGCCAGCAGCCGGGGTATTGGCACAGATACGCAGTATTTT. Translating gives CASSRGIGTDTQYF.

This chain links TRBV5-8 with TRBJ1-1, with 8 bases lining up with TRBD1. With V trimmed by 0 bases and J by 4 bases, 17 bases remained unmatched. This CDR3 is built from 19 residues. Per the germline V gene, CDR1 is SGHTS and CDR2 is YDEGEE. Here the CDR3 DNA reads TGTGCCAGCAGCTTGGCCCCCTGGACAGGGAGGGGCGTTAGCACTGAAGCTTTCTTT. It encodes CASSLAPWTGRGVSTEAFF.

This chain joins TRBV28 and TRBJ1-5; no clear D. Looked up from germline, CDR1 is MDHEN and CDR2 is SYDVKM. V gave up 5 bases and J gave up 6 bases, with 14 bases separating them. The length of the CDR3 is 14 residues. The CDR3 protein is CASSGEAKVQPQHF. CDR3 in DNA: TGTGCCAGCAGTGGAGAGGCAAAAGTTCAGCCCCAGCATTTT.

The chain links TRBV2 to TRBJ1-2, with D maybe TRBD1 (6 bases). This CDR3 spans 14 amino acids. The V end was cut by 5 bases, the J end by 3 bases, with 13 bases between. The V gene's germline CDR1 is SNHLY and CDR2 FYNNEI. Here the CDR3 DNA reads TGTGCCAGCAGTCCCTATCGGGGGCACTATGGCTACACCTTC. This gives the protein CASSPYRGHYGYTF.

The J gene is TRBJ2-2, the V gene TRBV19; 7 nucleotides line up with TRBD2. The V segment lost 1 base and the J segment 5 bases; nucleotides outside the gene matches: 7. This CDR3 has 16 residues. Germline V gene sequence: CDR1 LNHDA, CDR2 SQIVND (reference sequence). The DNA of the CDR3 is TGTGCCAGTAGTATAGGTGGCGGGAGAGGAACCGGGGAGCTGTTTTTT. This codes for CASSIGGGRGTGELFF.

The CDR3 spells CASSPGVLLHEKLFF. The CDR3 nucleotides read TGTGCCAGCAGTCCCGGGGTTCTTCTTCATGAAAAACTGTTTTTT. The rearrangement uses TRBV6-6 and TRBJ1-4; D gene uncertain. Trimming stripped 5 bases from V and 6 bases from J, with 16 bases between. The CDR3 is made up of 15 amino acids. Germline V gene data show CDR1 as MNHNY and CDR2 as SVGAGI (reference sequence).

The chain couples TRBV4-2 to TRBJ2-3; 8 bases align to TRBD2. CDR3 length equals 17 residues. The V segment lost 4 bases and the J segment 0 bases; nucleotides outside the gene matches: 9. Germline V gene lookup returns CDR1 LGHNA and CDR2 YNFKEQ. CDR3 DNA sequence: TGTGCCAGCAGCCCTAGCCCGGCTAGCGGGAGCACAGATACGCAGTATTTT. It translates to CASSPSPASGSTDTQYF.

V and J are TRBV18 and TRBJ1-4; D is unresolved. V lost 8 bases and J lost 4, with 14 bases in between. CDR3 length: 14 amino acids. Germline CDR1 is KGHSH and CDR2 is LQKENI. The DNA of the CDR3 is TGTGCCAGCCTGTTGCACCGTGATAATGAAAAACTGTTTTTT. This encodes CASLLHRDNEKLFF.

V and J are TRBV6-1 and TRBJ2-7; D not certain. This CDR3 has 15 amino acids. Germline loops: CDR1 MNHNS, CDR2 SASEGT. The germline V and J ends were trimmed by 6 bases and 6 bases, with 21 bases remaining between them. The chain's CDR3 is CASRRQPVELREQYF. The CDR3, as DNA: TGTGCCAGCAGAAGACAACCCGTAGAATTGCGCGAGCAGTACTTC.

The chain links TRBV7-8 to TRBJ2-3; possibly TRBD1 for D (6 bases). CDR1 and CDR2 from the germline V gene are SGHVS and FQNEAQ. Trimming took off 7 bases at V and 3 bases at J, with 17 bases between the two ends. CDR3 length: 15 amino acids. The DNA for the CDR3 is TGTGCCAGCACCCTTCAGGGGACGCAAACAGATACGCAGTATTTT. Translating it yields CASTLQGTQTDTQYF.

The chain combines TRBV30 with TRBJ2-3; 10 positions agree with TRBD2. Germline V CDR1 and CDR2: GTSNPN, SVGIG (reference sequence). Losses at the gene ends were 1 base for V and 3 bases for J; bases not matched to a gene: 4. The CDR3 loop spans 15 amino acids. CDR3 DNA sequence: TGTGCCTGGAGTGCGGGACTAGCGAAAACAGATACGCAGTATTTT. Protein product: CAWSAGLAKTDTQYF.

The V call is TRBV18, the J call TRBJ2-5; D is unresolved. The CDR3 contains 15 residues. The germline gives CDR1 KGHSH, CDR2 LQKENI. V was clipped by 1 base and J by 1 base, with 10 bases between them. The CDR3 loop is CASSPLGTSQETQYF. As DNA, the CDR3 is TGTGCCAGCTCACCACTCGGCACATCCCAAGAGACCCAGTACTTC.

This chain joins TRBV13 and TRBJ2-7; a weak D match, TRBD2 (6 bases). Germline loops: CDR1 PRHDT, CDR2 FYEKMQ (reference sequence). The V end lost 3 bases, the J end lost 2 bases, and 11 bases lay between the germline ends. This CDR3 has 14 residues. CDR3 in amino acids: CASSLGGGPYEQYF. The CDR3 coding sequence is TGTGCCAGCAGCTTGGGGGGAGGCCCCTACGAGCAGTACTTC.

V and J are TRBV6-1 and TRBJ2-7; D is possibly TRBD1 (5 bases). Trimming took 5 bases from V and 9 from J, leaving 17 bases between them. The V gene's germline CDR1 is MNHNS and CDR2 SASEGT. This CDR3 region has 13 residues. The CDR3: CASSSEPGSAQYF. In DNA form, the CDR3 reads TGTGCCAGCAGTTCGGAGCCAGGGTCGGCGCAGTACTTC.

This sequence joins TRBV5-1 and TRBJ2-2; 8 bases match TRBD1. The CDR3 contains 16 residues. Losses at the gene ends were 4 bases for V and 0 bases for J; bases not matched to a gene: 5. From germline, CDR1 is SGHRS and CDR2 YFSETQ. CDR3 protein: CASSITGGPNTGELFF. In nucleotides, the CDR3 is TGCGCCAGCAGCATAACAGGGGGACCGAACACCGGGGAGCTGTTTTTT.

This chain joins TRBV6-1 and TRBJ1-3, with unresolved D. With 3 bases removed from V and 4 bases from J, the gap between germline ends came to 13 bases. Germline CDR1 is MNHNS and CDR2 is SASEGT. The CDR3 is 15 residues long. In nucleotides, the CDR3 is TGTGCCAGCAGTGATCACAGACTGAGAGGAAACACCATATATTTT. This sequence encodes CASSDHRLRGNTIYF.

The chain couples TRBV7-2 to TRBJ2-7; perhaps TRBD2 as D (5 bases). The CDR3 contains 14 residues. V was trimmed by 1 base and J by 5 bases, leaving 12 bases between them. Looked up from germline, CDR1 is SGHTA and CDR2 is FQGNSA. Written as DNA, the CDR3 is TGTGCCAGCAGCTTAGAGGGAGTTTCCCACGAGCAGTACTTC. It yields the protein CASSLEGVSHEQYF.

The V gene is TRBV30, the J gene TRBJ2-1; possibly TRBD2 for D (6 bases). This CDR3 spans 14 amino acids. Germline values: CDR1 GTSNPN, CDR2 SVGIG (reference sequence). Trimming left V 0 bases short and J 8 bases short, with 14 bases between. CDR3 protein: CAWSVRRDSDEQFF. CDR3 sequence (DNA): TGTGCCTGGAGTGTAAGGCGGGATAGCGATGAGCAGTTCTTC.

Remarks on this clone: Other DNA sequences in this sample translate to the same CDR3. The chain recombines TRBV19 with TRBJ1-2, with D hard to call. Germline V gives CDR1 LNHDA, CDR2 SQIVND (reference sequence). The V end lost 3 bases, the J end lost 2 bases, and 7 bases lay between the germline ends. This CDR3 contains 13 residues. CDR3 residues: CASSIQTNYGYTF. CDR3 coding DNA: TGTGCCAGTAGTATCCAGACCAACTATGGCTACACCTTC.

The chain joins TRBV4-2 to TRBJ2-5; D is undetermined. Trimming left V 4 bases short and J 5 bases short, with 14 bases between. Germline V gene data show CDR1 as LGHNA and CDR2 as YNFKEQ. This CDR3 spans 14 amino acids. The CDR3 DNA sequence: TGTGCCAGCAGCCCAGACACCGCCTTGGAGACCCAGTACTTC. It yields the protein CASSPDTALETQYF.

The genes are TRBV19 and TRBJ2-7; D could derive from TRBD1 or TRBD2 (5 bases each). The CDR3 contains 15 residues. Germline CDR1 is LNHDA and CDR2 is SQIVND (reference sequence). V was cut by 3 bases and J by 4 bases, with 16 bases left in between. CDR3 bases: TGTGCCAGTAGTATTGGGACCATAAGAGGGTACGAGCAGTACTTC. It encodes CASSIGTIRGYEQYF.

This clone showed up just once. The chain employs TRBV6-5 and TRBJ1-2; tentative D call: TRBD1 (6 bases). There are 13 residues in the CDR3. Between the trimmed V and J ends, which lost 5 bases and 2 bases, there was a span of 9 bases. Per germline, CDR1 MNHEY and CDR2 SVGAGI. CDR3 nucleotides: TGTGCCAGCAGTAAGGGGGGAAACTATGGCTACACCTTC. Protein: CASSKGGNYGYTF.

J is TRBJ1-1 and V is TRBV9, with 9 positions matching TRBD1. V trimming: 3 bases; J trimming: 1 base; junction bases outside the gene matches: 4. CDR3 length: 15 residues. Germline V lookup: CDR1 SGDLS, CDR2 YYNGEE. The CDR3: CASSARTGANTEAFF. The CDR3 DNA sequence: TGTGCCAGCAGCGCCAGGACAGGGGCGAACACTGAAGCTTTCTTT.